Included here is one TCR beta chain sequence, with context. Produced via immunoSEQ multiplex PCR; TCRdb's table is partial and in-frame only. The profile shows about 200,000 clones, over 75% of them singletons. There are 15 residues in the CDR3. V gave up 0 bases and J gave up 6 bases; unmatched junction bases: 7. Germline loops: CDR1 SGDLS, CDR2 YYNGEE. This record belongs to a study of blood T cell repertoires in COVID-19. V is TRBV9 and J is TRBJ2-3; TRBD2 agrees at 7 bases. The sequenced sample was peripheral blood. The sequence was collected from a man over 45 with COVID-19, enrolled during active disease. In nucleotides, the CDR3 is TGTGCCAGCAGCGTAGAGGGCGGGAGAATTGATACGCAGTATTTT. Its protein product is CASSVEGGRIDTQYF.